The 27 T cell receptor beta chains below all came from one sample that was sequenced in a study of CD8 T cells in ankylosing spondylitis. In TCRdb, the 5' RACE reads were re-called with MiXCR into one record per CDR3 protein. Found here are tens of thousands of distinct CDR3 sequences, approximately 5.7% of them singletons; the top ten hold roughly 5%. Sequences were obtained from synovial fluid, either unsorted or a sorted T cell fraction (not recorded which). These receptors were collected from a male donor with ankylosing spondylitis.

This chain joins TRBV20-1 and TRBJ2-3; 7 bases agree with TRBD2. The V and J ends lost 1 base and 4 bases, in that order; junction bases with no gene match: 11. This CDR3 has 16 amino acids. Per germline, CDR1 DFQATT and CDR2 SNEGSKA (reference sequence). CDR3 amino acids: CSARAFAAGRADTQYF. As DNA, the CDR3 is TGCAGTGCTAGAGCTTTTGCAGCGGGACGGGCAGATACGCAGTATTTT.

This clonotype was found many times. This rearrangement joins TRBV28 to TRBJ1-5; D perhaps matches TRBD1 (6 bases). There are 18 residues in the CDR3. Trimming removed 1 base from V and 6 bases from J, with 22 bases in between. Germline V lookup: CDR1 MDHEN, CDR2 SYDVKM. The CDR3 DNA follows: TGTGCCAGCAGTTTATTCGGGTTTGGGGGACAAGGGTTTCAGCCCCAGCATTTT. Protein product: CASSLFGFGGQGFQPQHF. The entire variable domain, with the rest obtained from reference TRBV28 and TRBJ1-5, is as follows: DVKVTQSSRYLVKRTGEKVFLECVQDMDHENMFWYRQDPGLGLRLIYFSYDVKMKEKGDIPEGYSVSREKKERFSLILESASTNQTSMYLCASSLFGFGGQGFQPQHFGDGTRLSIL.

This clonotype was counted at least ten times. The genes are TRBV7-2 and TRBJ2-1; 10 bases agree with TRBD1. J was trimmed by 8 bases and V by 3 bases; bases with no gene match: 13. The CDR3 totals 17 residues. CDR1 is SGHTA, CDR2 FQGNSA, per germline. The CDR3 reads CASSFRQGALASDEQFF. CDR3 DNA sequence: TGTGCCAGCAGCTTTCGACAGGGGGCTTTAGCTTCCGATGAGCAGTTCTTC.

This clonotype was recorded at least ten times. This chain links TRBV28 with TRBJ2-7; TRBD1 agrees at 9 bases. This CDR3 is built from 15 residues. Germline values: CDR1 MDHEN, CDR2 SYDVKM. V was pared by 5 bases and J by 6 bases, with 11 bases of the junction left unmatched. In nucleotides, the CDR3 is TGTGCCAGCAGTCCAACCGTCGGGACAGGGCGCGAGCAGTACTTC. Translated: CASSPTVGTGREQYF.

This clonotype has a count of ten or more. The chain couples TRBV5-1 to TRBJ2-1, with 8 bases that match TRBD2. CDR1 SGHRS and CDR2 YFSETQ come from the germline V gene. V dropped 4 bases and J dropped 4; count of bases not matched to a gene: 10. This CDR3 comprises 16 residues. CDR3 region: CASSLAWTSRYNEQFF. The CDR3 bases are TGCGCCAGCAGCCTCGCCTGGACTAGCCGTTACAATGAGCAGTTCTTC.

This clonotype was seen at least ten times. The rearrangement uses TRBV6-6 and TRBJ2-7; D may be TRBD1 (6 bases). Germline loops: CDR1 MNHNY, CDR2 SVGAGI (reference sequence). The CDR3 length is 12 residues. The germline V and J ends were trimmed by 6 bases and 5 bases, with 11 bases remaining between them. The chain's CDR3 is CASSLQGHEQYF. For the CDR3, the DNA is TGTGCCAGCAGCTTACAGGGCCACGAGCAGTACTTC.

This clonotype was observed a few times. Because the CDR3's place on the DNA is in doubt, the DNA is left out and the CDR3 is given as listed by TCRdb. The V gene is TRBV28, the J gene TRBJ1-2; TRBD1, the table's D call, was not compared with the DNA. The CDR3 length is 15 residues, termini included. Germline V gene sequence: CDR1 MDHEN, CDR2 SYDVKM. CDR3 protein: CASSSSTGPDYGYTF.

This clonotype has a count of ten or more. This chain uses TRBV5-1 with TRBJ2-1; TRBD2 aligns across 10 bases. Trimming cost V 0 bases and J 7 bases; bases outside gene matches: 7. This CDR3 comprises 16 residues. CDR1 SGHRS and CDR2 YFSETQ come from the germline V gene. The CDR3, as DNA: TGCGCCAGCAGCTTGGAGGTACTAGCGGGAATAAATGAGCAGTTCTTC. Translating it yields CASSLEVLAGINEQFF.

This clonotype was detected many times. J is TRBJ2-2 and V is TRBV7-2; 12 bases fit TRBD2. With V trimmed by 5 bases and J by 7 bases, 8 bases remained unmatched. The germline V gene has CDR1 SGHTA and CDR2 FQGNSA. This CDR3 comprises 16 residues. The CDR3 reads CASSPTSGRFFGELFF. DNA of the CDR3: TGTGCCAGCAGCCCCACTAGCGGGAGGTTCTTCGGGGAGCTGTTTTTT.

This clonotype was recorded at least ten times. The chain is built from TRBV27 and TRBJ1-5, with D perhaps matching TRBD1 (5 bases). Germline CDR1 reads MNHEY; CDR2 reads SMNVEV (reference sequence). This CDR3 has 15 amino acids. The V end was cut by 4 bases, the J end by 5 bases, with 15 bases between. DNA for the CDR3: TGTGCCAGCAGTTCCGTTAAGGGGTCAGATCAGCCCCAGCATTTT. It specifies CASSSVKGSDQPQHF.

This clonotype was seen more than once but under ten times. CDR3 nucleotides: TGCGCCAGCAGCTTGGACCCACTAGGCGGGAGGCCCTACGAGCAGTACTTC. It yields the protein CASSLDPLGGRPYEQYF. V and J are TRBV5-1 and TRBJ2-7, with TRBD2 identical over 8 bases. Trimming removed 0 bases from V and 2 bases from J; junction bases left unmatched: 10. Looked up from germline, CDR1 is SGHRS and CDR2 is YFSETQ. The length of the CDR3 is 17 residues. Looking up the rest from reference TRBV5-1 and TRBJ2-7 gives the full variable domain: KAGVTQTPRYLIKTRGQQVTLSCSPISGHRSVSWYQQTPGQGLQFLFEYFSETQRNKGNFPGRFSGRQFSNSRSEMNVSTLELGDSALYLCASSLDPLGGRPYEQYFGPGTRLTVT.

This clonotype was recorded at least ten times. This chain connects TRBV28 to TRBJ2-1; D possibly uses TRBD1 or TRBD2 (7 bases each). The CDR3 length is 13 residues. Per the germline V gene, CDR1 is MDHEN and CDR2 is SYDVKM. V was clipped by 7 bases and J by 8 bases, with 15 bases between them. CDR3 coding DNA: TGTGCCAGCACGGCAGGGGGGGAGGATGAGCAGTTCTTC. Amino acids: CASTAGGEDEQFF.

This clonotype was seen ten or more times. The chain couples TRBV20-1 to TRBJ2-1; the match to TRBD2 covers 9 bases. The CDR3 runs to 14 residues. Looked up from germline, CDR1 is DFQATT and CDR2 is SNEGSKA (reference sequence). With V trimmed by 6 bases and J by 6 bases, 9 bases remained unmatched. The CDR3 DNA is TGCAGTGCGCCTCCCCCACTAGCGGGCAATGAGCAGTTCTTC. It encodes CSAPPPLAGNEQFF.

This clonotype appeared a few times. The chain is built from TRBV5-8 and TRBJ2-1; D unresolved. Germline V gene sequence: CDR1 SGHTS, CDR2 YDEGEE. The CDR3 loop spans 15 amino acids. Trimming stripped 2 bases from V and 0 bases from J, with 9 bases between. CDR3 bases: TGTGCCAGCAGCTTTGGCTCGAGCTCCTACAATGAGCAGTTCTTC. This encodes CASSFGSSSYNEQFF.

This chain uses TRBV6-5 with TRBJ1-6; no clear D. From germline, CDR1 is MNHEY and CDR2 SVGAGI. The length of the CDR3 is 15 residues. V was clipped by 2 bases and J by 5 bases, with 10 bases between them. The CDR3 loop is CASSYREIHNSPLHF. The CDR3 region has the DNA TGTGCCAGCAGTTACCGGGAGATACATAATTCACCCCTCCACTTT.

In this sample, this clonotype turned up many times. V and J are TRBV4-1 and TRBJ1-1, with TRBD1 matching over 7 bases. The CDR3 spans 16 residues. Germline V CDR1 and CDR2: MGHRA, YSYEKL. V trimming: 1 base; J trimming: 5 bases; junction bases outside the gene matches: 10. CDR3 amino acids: CASSQAPTGSETEAFF. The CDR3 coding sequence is TGCGCCAGCAGCCAAGCACCGACAGGGTCAGAGACTGAAGCTTTCTTT.

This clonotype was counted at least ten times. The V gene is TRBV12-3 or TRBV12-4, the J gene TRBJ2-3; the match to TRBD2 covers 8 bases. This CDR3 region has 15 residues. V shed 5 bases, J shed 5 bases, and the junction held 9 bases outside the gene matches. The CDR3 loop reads CASSLEAGVVDTQYF. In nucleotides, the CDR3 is TGTGCCAGCAGTCTGGAAGCGGGAGTTGTAGATACGCAGTATTTT.

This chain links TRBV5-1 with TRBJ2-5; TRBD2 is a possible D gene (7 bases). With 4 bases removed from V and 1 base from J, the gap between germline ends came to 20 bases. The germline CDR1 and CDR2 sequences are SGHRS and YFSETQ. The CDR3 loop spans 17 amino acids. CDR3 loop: CASSRRGGAGTQETQYF. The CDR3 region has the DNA TGCGCCAGCAGCCGGAGGGGGGGTGCCGGGACCCAAGAGACCCAGTACTTC.

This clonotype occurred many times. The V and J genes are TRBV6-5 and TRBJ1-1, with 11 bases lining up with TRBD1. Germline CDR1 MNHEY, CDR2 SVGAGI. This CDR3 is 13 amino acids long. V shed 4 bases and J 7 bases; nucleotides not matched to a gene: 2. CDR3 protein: CASSWTGGVEAFF. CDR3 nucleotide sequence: TGTGCCAGCAGTTGGACAGGGGGCGTTGAAGCTTTCTTT.

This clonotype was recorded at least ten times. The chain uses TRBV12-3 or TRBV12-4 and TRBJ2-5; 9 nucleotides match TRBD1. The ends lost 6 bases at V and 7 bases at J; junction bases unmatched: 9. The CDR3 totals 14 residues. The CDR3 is CASSGTGTFVTQYF. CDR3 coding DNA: TGTGCCAGCAGCGGGACAGGGACCTTTGTGACCCAGTACTTC.

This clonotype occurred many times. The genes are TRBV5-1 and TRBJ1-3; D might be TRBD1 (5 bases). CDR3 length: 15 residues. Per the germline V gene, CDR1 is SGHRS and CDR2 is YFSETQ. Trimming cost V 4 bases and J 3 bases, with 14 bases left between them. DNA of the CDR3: TGCGCCAGCAGCCGGCAGGGCCCTTTTGGAAACACCATATATTTT. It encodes CASSRQGPFGNTIYF.

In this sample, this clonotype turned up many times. The CDR3 DNA sequence: TGTGCCAGCAGCCAAATGACAGACACCACAGATACGCAGTATTTT. Residues: CASSQMTDTTDTQYF. The rearrangement joins TRBV3-1 to TRBJ2-3; D might be TRBD1 (5 bases). The CDR3 has 15 residues. V shed 2 bases and J shed 2 bases, with 11 bases lying between them. Germline CDR1 and CDR2: LGHDT and YNNKEL (reference sequence).

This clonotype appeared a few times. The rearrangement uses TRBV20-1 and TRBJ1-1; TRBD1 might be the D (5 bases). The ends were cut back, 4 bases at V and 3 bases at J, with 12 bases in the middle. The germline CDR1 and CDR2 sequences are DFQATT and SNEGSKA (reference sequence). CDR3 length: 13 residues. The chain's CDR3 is CSAIRGSDTEAFF. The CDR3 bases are TGCAGTGCTATCCGGGGGAGCGACACTGAAGCTTTCTTT.

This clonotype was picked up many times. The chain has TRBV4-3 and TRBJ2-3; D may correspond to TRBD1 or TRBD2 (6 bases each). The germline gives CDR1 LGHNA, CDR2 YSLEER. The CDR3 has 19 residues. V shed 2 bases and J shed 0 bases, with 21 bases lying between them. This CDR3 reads CASSQRKGGRGISTDTQYF. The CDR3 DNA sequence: TGCGCCAGCAGCCAACGCAAGGGGGGCCGGGGCATAAGCACAGATACGCAGTATTTT.

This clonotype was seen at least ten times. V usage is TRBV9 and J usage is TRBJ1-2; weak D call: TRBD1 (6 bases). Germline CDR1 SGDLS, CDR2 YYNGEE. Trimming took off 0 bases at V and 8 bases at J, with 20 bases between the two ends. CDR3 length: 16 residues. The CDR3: CASSVDPWGAGLGYTF. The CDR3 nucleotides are TGTGCCAGCAGCGTAGACCCATGGGGGGCAGGGCTCGGCTACACCTTC.

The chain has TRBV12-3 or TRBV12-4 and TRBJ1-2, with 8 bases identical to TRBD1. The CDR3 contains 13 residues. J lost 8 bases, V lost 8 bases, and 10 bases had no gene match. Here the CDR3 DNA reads TGTGCCAGCGCCCAACAGGGGGATAGAGGCTACACCTTC. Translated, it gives CASAQQGDRGYTF.

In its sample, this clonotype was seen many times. In DNA, the CDR3 is TGTGCCAGCACGAATAGCGGGAGTCAGCAGTTCTTC. This codes for CASTNSGSQQFF. The chain couples TRBV2 to TRBJ2-1; 9 bases are a match to TRBD2. Germline CDR1 and CDR2: SNHLY and FYNNEI. Trimming at V came to 7 bases and at J to 11 bases, leaving 6 bases not matched to a gene. The CDR3 runs to 12 residues.